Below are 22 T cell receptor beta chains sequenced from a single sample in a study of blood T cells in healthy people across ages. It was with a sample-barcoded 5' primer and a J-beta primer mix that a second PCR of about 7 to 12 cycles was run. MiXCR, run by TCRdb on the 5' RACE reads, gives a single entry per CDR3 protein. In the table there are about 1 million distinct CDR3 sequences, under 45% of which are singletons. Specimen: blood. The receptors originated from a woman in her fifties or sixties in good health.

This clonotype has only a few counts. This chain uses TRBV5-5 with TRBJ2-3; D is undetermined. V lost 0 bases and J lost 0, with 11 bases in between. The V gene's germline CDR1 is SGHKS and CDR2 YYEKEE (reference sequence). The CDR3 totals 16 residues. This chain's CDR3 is CASSLAGSVSTDTQYF. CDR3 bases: TGTGCCAGCAGCTTGGCCGGGTCCGTTAGCACAGATACGCAGTATTTT.

In nucleotides, the CDR3 is TGTGCCAGCTCACCACCCCTAGCGGGCACAGATACGCAGTATTTT. It is translated as CASSPPLAGTDTQYF. The chain combines TRBV18 with TRBJ2-3; 7 nucleotides align to TRBD2. CDR3 size: 15 residues. V lost 0 bases, J lost 1 base, and 1 base stayed unmatched. Germline CDR1 and CDR2: KGHSH and LQKENI.

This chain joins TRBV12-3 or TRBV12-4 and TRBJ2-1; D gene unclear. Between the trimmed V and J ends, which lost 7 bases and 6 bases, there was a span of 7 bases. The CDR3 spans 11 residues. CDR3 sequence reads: CASTDINEQFF. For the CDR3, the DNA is TGTGCCAGCACCGACATCAATGAGCAGTTCTTC.

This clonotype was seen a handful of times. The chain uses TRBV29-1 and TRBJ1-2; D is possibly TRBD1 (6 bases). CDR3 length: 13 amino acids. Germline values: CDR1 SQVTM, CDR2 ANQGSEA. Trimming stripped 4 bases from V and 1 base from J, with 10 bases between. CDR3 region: CSVGQADNYGYTF. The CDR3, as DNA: TGCAGCGTTGGACAGGCGGATAACTATGGCTACACCTTC.

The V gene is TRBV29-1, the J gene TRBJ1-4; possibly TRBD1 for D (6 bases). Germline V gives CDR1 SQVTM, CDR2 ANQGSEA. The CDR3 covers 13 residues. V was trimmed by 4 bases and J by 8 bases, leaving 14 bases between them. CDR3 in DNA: TGCAGCGTTGCGCGGGGGCCCCAAGAAAAACTGTTTTTT. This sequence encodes CSVARGPQEKLFF.

CDR3 sequence reads: CASSPPLRESDNEQFF. The CDR3 DNA reads TGTGCCAGCTCACCACCACTTAGGGAGTCGGACAATGAGCAGTTCTTC. The genes are TRBV18 and TRBJ2-1; D may be TRBD2 (5 bases). CDR1 and CDR2 (germline): KGHSH, LQKENI. V shed 0 bases and J shed 5 bases, with 14 bases lying between them. CDR3 length: 16 amino acids.

As DNA, the CDR3 is TGTGCCAGCAGTTACTTCGGGGGTACCGGGGAGCTGTTTTTT. Its protein is CASSYFGGTGELFF. The chain is built from TRBV6-5 and TRBJ2-2; D possibly corresponds to TRBD2 (6 bases). The CDR3 sequence is 14 residues long. Per germline, CDR1 MNHEY and CDR2 SVGAGI. Trimming took off 1 base at V and 5 bases at J, with 8 bases between the two ends.

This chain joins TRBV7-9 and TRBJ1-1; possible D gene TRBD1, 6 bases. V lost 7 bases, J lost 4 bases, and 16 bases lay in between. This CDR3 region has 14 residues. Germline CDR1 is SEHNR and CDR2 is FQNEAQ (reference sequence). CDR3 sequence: CASTQWGAGTEAFF. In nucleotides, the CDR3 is TGTGCCAGCACCCAATGGGGGGCGGGCACTGAAGCTTTCTTT.

This CDR3 is CSARDGGLVGSTDTQYF. The CDR3 DNA reads as TGCAGTGCTAGAGATGGCGGACTAGTGGGCAGCACAGATACGCAGTATTTT. The rearrangement links TRBV20-1 to TRBJ2-3; 7 nucleotides line up with TRBD2. Germline V gene data show CDR1 as DFQATT and CDR2 as SNEGSKA (reference sequence). This CDR3 has 17 amino acids. With 0 bases clipped from V and 0 bases from J, the junction kept 9 bases outside the gene matches.

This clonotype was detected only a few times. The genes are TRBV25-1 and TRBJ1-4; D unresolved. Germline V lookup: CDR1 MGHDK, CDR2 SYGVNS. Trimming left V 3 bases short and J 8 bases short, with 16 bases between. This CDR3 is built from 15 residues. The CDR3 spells CASSDPRPAGEKLFF. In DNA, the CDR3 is TGTGCCAGCAGTGACCCTCGGCCGGCGGGAGAAAAACTGTTTTTT.

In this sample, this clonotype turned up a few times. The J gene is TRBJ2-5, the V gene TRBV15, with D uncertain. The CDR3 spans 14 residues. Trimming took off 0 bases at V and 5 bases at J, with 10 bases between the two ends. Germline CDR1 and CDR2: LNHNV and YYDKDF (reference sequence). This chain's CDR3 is CATSRERIPETQYF. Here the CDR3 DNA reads TGTGCCACCAGCAGAGAACGGATTCCGGAGACCCAGTACTTC.

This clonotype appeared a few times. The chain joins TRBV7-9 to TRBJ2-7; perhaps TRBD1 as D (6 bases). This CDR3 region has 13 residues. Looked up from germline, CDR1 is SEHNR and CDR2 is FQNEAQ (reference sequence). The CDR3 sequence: CASSGDGSYEQYF. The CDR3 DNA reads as TGTGCAAGTTCAGGGGACGGATCCTACGAGCAGTACTTC.

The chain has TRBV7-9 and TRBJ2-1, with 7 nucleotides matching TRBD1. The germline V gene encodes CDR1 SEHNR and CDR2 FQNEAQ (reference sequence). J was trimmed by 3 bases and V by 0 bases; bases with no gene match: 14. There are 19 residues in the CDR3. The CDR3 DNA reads TGTGCCAGCAGCTTAGCGCCCGGACAGGATACCTCTCTCTACAATGAGCAGTTCTTC. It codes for CASSLAPGQDTSLYNEQFF.

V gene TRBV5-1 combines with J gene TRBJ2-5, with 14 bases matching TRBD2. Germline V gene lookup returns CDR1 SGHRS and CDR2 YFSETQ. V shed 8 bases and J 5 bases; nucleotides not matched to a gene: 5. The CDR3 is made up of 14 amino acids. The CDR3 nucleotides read TGCGCCAGTAGGGGACTAGCGGGAGTGGAGACCCAGTACTTC. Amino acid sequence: CASRGLAGVETQYF.

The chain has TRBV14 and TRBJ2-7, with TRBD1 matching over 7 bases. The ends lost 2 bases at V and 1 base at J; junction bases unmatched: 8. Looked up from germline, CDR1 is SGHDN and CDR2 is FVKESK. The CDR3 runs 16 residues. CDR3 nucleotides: TGTGCCAGCAGCCAAAGAGCCGGGACAGCATCCTACGAGCAGTACTTC. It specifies CASSQRAGTASYEQYF.

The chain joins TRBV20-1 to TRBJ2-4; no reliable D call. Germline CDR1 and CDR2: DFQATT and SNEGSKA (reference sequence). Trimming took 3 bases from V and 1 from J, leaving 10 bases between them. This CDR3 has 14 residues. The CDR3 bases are TGCAGTGCTAGCTTGGGCAGGGCCAAAAACATTCAGTACTTC. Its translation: CSASLGRAKNIQYF.

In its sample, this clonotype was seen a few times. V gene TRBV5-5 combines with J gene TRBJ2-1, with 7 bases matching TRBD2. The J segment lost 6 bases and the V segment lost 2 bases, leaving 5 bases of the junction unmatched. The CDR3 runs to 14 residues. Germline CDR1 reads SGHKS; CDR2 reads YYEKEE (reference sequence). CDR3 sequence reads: CASSFGLDTNEQFF. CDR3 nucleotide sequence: TGTGCCAGCAGCTTCGGACTAGACACCAATGAGCAGTTCTTC.

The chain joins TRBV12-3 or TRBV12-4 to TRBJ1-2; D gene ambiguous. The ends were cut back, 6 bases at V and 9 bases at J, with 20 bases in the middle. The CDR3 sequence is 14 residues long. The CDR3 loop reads CASSLAGSRWSYTF. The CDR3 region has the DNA TGTGCCAGCAGCCTGGCCGGGTCCCGCTGGAGCTACACCTTC.

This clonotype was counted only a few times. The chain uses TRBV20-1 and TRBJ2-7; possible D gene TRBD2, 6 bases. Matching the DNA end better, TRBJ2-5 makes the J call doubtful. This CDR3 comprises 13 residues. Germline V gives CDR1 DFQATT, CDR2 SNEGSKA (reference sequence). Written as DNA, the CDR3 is TGCAGTGCTAGAAGGTCAGGGAGGGAGACCCAGTACTTC. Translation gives CSARRSGRETQYF.

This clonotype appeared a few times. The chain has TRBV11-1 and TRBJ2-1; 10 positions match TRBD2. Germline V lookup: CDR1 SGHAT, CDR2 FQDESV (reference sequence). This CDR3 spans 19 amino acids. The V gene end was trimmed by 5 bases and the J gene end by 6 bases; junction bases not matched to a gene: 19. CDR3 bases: TGTGCCAGCAGCCAAGGGCTGCTAGCGGGAGACCCTTTCCCCAATGAGCAGTTCTTC. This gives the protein CASSQGLLAGDPFPNEQFF.

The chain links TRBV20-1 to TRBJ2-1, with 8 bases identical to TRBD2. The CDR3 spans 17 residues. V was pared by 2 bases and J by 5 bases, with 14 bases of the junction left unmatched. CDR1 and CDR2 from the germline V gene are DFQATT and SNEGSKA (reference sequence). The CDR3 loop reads CSARKRTSSAFDNEQFF. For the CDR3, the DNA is TGCAGTGCTAGAAAAAGGACTAGCTCTGCTTTCGACAATGAGCAGTTCTTC.

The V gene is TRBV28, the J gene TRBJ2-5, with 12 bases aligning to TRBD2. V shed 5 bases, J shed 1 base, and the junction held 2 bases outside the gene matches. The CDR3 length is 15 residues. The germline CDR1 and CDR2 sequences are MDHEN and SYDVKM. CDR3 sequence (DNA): TGTGCCAGCAGTGGACTAGCGGGATTCCAAGAGACCCAGTACTTC. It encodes CASSGLAGFQETQYF.